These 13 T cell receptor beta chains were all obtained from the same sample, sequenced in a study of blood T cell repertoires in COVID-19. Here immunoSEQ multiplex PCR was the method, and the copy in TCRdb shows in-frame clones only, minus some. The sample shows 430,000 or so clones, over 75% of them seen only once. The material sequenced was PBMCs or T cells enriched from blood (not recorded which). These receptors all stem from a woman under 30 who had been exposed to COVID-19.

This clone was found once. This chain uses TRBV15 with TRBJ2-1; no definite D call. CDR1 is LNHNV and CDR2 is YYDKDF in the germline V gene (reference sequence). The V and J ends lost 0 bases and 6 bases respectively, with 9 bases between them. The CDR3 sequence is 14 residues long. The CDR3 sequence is CATSRDPSPNEQFF. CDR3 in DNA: TGTGCCACCAGCAGAGATCCGAGTCCCAATGAGCAGTTCTTC.

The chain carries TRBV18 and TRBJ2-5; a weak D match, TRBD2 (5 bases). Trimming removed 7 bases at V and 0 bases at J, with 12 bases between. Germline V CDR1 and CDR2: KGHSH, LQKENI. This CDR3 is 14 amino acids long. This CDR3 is CASFRGGNQETQYF. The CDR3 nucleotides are TGTGCCAGCTTCCGGGGTGGGAACCAAGAGACCCAGTACTTC.

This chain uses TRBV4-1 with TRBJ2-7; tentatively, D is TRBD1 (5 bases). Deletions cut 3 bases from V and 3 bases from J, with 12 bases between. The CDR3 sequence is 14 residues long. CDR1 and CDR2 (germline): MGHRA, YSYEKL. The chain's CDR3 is CASSQGPDGYEQYF. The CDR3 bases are TGCGCCAGCAGCCAGGGGCCAGACGGCTACGAGCAGTACTTC.

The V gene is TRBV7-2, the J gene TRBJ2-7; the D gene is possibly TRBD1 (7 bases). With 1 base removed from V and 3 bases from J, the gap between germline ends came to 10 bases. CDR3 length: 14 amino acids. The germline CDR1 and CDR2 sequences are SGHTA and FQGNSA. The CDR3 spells CASSLDRGGYEQYF. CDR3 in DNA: TGTGCCAGCAGCTTAGACAGGGGAGGCTACGAGCAGTACTTC.

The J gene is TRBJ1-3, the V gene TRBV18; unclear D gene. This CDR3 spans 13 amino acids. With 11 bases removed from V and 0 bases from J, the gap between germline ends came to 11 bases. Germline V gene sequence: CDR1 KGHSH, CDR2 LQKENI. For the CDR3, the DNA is TGTGCCTCGAGACTGCGCTCTGGAAACACCATATATTTT. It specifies CASRLRSGNTIYF.

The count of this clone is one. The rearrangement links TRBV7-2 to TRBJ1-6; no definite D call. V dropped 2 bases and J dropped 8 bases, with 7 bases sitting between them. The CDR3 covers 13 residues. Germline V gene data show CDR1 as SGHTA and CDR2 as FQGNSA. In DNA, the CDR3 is TGTGCCAGCAGCTTATCCCCGGATTCACCCCTCCACTTT. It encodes CASSLSPDSPLHF.

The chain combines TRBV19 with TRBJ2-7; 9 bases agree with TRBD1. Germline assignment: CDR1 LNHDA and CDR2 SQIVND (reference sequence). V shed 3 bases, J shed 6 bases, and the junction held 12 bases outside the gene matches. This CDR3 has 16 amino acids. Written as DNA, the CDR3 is TGTGCCAGTAGTATCCCCGGGGACAGGGAGACGGCCGAGCAGTACTTC. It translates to CASSIPGDRETAEQYF.

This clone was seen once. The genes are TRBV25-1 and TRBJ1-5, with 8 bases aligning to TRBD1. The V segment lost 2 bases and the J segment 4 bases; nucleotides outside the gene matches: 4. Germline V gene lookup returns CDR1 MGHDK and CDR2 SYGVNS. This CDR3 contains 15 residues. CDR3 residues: CASSEPTGGNQPQHF. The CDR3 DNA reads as TGTGCCAGCAGTGAACCTACAGGGGGGAATCAGCCCCAGCATTTT.

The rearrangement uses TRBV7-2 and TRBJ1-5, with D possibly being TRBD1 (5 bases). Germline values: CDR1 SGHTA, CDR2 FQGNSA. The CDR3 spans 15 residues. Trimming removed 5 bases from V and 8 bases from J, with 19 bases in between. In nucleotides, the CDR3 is TGTGCCAGCAGCCCCCTTGGATTGGCGGGGGAGCCCCAGCATTTT. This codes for CASSPLGLAGEPQHF. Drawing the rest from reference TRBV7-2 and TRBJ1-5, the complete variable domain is GAGVSQSPSNKVTEKGKDVELRCDPISGHTALYWYRQSLGQGLEFLIYFQGNSAPDKSGLPSDRFSAERTGGSVSTLTIQRTQQEDSAVYLCASSPLGLAGEPQHFGDGTRLSIL.

The CDR3 spells CASSQLAGGLDTQYF. The DNA for the CDR3 is TGTGCCAGCAGCCAATTAGCGGGAGGTTTAGATACGCAGTATTTT. The chain couples TRBV14 to TRBJ2-3, with 10 nucleotides matching TRBD2. Trimming cost V 2 bases and J 5 bases; bases outside gene matches: 4. CDR3 length equals 15 residues. Germline V gene sequence: CDR1 SGHDN, CDR2 FVKESK.

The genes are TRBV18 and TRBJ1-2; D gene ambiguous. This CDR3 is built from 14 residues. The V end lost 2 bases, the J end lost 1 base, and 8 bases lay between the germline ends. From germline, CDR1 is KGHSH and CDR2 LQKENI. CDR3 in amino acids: CASSPIHLNYGYTF. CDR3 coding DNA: TGTGCCAGCTCACCAATACACCTTAACTATGGCTACACCTTC.

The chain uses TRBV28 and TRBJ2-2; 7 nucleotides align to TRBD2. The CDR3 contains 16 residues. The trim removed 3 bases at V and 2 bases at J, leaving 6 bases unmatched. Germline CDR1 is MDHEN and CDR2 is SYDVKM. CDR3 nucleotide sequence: TGTGCCAGCAGTTTCCCCAGCGGGGTTAACACCGGGGAGCTGTTTTTT. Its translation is CASSFPSGVNTGELFF.

The CDR3 loop is CASSLGPDRGNGDTQYF. CDR3 sequence (DNA): TGTGCCAGCAGTTTAGGGCCCGACAGGGGGAATGGAGATACGCAGTATTTT. This sequence joins TRBV28 and TRBJ2-3; TRBD1 aligns across 9 bases. Germline trimming cut 2 bases from V and 5 bases from J; bases unmatched to any gene: 11. Germline V lookup: CDR1 MDHEN, CDR2 SYDVKM. The CDR3 covers 17 residues. Drawing the rest from reference TRBV28 and TRBJ2-3, the complete variable domain is DVKVTQSSRYLVKRTGEKVFLECVQDMDHENMFWYRQDPGLGLRLIYFSYDVKMKEKGDIPEGYSVSREKKERFSLILESASTNQTSMYLCASSLGPDRGNGDTQYFGPGTRLTVL.